This T cell receptor (beta chain) came from a study of blood T cell repertoires in COVID-19. Study in general: The United States, Italy and Spain supplied acute and convalescent COVID-19 samples.

Assay used: immunoSEQ multiplex PCR; TCRdb lists only in-frame clones, some missing. The sample yields around 140,000 clones, about 80% seen once. The V and J ends lost 6 bases and 4 bases, in that order; junction bases with no gene match: 9. There are 15 residues in the CDR3. Germline CDR1 is MNHEY and CDR2 is SVGAGI. This clonotype was obtained from a man aged 65 to 79 who had recovered from COVID-19. The chain recombines TRBV6-5 with TRBJ2-7, with 10 bases aligning to TRBD1. Material: peripheral blood. CDR3 amino acids: CASSLSDRGSYEQYF. CDR3 DNA sequence: TGTGCCAGCAGCCTTTCGGACAGGGGGAGTTACGAGCAGTACTTC.